These T cell receptor beta chains were read from a single sample in a study of blood T cell repertoires in COVID-19. Measured with immunoSEQ multiplex PCR; TCRdb has only the in-frame clones, and not every one. The repertoire has 320,000 or so clones, 88% of them found once; the top ten carry under 6%. The sequencing input was PBMCs or T cells enriched from blood (not recorded which). These TCRs come from a man aged 25-45 years who had recovered from COVID-19. Both conserved end residues are trimmed from each CDR3. Fields, in order: V gene, J gene, CDR3 protein.

TRBV5-1	TRBJ2-1	ASSLAGAIYNEQF
TRBV3-1/TRBV3-2	TRBJ1-3	ASSQGYGGGNTIY
TRBV6-5	TRBJ2-7	ASSPEEGSWYEQY
TRBV18	TRBJ2-7	ASSPGGRSYEQY
TRBV3-1/TRBV3-2	TRBJ2-5	ASSRGQGQETQY
TRBV2	TRBJ2-1	ASFGWTSGGFGDNEQF
TRBV30	TRBJ2-3	AWSVYRSGLVTDTQY
TRBV25-1	TRBJ2-7	ASSDPGVKSSYEQY
TRBV28	TRBJ2-7	ASSRGHPYEQY
TRBV9	TRBJ2-5	ARGAGGVQETQY
TRBV28	TRBJ1-1	ASSWLMNTEAF
TRBV5-1	TRBJ2-3	ASSSRLAGGTDTQY
TRBV20-1	TRBJ2-1	SAKTDEQF
TRBV7-9	TRBJ2-2	AIRPGGTGELF
TRBV21-1	TRBJ2-1	ASSNSAGTGARVASYNEQF
TRBV28	TRBJ1-2	ASSLRQDGLYGYT
TRBV6-4	TRBJ2-7	ARGGHSYEQY
TRBV27	TRBJ2-1	ASSLLPLGANEQF
TRBV27	TRBJ1-2	ASSLSQRQGASNGYT
TRBV3-1/TRBV3-2	TRBJ2-3	ASSQVLQVGDTQY
TRBV2	TRBJ1-3	ASSEGRGNTIY
TRBV6-5	TRBJ2-3	ASNPLAGGGDTQY
TRBV7-9	TRBJ1-3	ASSLRLGNTIY
TRBV3-1/TRBV3-2	TRBJ2-3	ASATGQAVPDTQY
TRBV29-1	TRBJ2-7	SAVRTSASYEQY
TRBV4-2	TRBJ1-2	ASSQDRTSGYT
TRBV3-1/TRBV3-2	TRBJ2-7	ASSQEVGTGNYEQY
TRBV11-2	TRBJ2-1	ASSLGRSSYNEQF
TRBV30	TRBJ2-1	AWSAYSGGAIEQF
TRBV5-1	TRBJ2-7	ASSGGQGGVTYEQY
TRBV6-5	TRBJ1-6	ASWAGQGNSPLH
TRBV27	TRBJ1-5	ASSLLGGRGSNQPQH
TRBV7-2	TRBJ1-1	ASSILTLNTEAF
TRBV6-5	TRBJ1-4	ASRTAEKLF
TRBV18	TRBJ2-7	ASSPPGTGRGEQY
TRBV19	TRBJ2-4	ASSRDRGSGIQY
TRBV13	TRBJ1-2	ASSLGDRGGGDYGYT